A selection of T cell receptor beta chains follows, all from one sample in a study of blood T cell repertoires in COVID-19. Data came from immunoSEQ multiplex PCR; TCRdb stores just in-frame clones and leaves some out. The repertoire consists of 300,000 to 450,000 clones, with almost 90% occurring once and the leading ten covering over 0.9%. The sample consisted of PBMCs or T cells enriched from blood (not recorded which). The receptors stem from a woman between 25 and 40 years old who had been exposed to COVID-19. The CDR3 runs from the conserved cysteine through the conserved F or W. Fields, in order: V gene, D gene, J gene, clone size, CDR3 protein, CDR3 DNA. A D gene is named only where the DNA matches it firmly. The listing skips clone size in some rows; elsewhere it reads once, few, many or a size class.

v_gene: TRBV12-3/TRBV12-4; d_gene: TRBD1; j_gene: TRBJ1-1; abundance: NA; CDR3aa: CASSPGQGLGAFF; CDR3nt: TGTGCCAGCAGTCCGGGACAGGGGCTGGGCGCTTTCTTT
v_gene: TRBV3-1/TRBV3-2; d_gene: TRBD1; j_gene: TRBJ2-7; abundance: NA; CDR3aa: CASSQVGRGTGIYEQYF; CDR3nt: TGTGCCAGCAGCCAAGTAGGTCGCGGGACAGGGATCTACGAGCAGTACTTC
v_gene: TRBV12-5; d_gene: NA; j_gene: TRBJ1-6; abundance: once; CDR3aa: CASGLGTETYNSPLHF; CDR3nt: TGTGCTAGTGGTTTGGGGACTGAAACCTATAATTCACCCCTCCACTTT
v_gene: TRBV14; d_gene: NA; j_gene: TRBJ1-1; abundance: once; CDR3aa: CASSYGQGTEAFF; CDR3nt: TGTGCCAGCAGCTACGGACAAGGCACTGAAGCTTTCTTT
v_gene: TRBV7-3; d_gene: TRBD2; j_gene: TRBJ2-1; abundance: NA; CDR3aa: CASSSSRGLAGHREQFF; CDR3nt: TGTGCCAGCAGCTCCTCGCGGGGACTAGCGGGACACCGTGAGCAGTTCTTC
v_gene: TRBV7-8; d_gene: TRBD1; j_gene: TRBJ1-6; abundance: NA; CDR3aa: CASSLGWGQGADNSPLHF; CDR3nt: TGTGCCAGCAGCTTAGGGTGGGGACAGGGGGCCGATAATTCACCCCTCCACTTT
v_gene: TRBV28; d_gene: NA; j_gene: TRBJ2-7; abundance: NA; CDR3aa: CASSSTDRSYEQYF; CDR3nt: TGTGCCAGCAGTTCCACCGACAGATCCTACGAGCAGTACTTC
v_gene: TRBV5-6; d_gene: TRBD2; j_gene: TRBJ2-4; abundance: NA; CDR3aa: CASSPGGEGNIQYF; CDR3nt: TGTGCCAGCAGCCCCGGGGGGGAGGGAAACATTCAGTACTTC
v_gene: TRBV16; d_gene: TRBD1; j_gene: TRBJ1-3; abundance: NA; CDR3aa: CASSQSGQVQTGNTIYF; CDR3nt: TGTGCCAGCAGCCAATCCGGACAGGTCCAAACTGGAAACACCATATATTTT
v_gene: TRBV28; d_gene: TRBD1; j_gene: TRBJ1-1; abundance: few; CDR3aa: CASSSVLGQGALMNTEAFF; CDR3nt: TGTGCCAGCTCCTCGGTATTGGGGCAGGGGGCGCTTATGAACACTGAAGCTTTCTTT
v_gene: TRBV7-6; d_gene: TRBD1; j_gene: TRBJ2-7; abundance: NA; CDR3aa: CASSDELGQGNYEQYF; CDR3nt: TGTGCCAGCAGCGACGAGCTCGGACAGGGAAACTACGAGCAGTACTTC
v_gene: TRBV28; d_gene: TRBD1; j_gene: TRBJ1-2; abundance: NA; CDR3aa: CASTPAGQGAWGYTF; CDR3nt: TGTGCCAGCACTCCGGCCGGACAGGGGGCTTGGGGCTACACCTTC
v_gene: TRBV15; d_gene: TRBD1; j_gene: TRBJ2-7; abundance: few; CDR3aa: CATSSSRFDRDPSYEQYF; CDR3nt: TGTGCCACCAGCAGTTCCCGCTTTGACAGGGACCCCTCCTACGAGCAGTACTTC
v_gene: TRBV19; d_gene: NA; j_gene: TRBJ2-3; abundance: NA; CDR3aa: CASRLSTDTQYF; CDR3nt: TGTGCCAGTAGACTTAGCACAGATACGCAGTATTTT
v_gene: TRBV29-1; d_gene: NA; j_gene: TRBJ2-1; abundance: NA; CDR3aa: CSAGSSGNNEQFF; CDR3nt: TGCAGCGCCGGCTCTTCGGGGAACAATGAGCAGTTCTTC
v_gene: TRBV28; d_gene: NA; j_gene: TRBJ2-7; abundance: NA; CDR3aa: CASRAPTGTYEQYF; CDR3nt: TGTGCCAGCAGGGCCCCGACAGGCACCTACGAGCAGTACTTC
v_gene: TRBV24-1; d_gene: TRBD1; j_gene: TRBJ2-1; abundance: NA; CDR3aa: CATRGQGQDEQFF; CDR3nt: TGTGCCACCAGGGGACAGGGACAGGATGAGCAGTTCTTC
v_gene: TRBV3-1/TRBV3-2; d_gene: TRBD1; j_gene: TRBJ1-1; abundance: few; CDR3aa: CASSQGTGGRDF; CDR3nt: TGTGCCAGCAGCCAAGGGACAGGGGGGCGAGACTTT
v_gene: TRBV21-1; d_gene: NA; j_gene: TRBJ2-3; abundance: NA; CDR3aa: CASSPRMWDSPTHTDTQYF; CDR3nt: TGTGCCAGCAGCCCACGGATGTGGGACTCTCCAACCCACACAGATACGCAGTATTTT
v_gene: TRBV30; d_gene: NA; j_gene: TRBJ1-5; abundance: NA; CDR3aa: CAWTNGGLNQPQHF; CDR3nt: TGTGCCTGGACTAACGGGGGGTTGAATCAGCCCCAGCATTTT
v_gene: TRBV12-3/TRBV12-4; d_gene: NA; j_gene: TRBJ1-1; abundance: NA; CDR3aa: CASRSVAVLEAFF; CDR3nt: TGTGCCAGCAGGTCGGTTGCCGTGCTCGAAGCTTTCTTT
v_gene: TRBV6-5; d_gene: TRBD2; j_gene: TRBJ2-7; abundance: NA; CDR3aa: CASKMTSAREQYF; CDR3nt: TGTGCCAGCAAAATGACTAGCGCTCGGGAGCAGTACTTC
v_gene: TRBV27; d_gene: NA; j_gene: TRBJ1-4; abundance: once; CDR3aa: CASRLTKATNEKLFF; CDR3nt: TGTGCCAGCAGACTAACTAAAGCAACTAATGAAAAACTGTTTTTT